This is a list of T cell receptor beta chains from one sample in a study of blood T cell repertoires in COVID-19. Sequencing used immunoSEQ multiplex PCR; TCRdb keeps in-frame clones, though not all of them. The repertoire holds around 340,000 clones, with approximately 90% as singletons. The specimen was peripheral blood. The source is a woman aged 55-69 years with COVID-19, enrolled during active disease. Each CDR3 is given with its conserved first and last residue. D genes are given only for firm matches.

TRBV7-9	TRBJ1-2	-	TGTGCCAGCAGCTCCGGGTTGTTAGGAGGTGGCTACACCTTC	CASSSGLLGGGYTF
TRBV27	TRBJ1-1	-	TGTGCCACCCAACCGCTAGGTGGCGGGAACACTGAAGCTTTCTTT	CATQPLGGGNTEAFF
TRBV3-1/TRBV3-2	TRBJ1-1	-	TGTGCCAGCAGCCAAGCAGGGAGGGCTGAAGCTTTCTTT	CASSQAGRAEAFF
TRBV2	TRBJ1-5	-	TGTGCCAGCAGTTGGAGGGGTGAGAATCAGCCCCAGCATTTT	CASSWRGENQPQHF
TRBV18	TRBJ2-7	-	TGTGCCAGCTCACCCACAGGGAACTACGAGCAGTACTTC	CASSPTGNYEQYF
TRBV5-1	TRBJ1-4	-	TGCGCCAGCAGCCGGGGCCCATCAGGGGCTAATGAAAAACTGTTTTTT	CASSRGPSGANEKLFF
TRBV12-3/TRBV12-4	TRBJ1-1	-	TGTGCCAGCAGTTTACTTTTGTCCACTGAAGCTTTCTTT	CASSLLLSTEAFF
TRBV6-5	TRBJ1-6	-	TGTGCCAGCAGCACGGGTCAGGGACCCCTCCACTTT	CASSTGQGPLHF
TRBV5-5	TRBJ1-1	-	TGTGCCAGCAGCTTTCACGGTACGGGAACTGAAGCTTTCTTT	CASSFHGTGTEAFF
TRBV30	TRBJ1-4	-	TGTGCCTCCGGAGCAACTAATGAAAAACTGTTTTTT	CASGATNEKLFF
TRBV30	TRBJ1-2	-	TGTGCCTGGAGTGTATTGGACACTGACTATGGCTACACCTTC	CAWSVLDTDYGYTF
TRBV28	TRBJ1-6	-	TGTGCCAGCAGTTTTCGGTGGAATTCACCCCTCCACTTT	CASSFRWNSPLHF
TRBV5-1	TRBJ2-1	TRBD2	TGCGCCAGCAGCTTGACTAGCGGGGAAGGTTATGAGCAGTTCTTC	CASSLTSGEGYEQFF
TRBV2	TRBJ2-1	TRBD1	TGTGCCAGCAGTGAAGCACAGGGGAACAATGAGCAGTTCTTC	CASSEAQGNNEQFF
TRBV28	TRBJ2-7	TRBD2	TGTGCCAGCAGCCCTGCGGGGGGCAGGCGCTACGAGCAGTACTTC	CASSPAGGRRYEQYF
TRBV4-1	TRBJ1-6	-	TGCGCCAGCAGCCAAGGGTCAGGGAGGTCCTATAATTCACCCCTCCACTTT	CASSQGSGRSYNSPLHF
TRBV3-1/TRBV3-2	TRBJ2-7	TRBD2	TGTGCCAGCAGCCCATCGAGCGGGGTGGACTCCTACGAGCAGTACTTC	CASSPSSGVDSYEQYF
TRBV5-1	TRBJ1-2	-	TGCGCCAGCAGCGCGGACAGTCTGAACTATGGCTACACCTTC	CASSADSLNYGYTF